This section outlines one T cell receptor (beta chain) sequence together with its context. Antigen specificity is unknown. Profiling relied on immunoSEQ multiplex PCR, and the TCRdb table lists in-frame clones only, not all of them. The sample lists some 150,000 clones, under 95% occurring once. The data are from a study of T cell responses to AZD1222 COVID-19 vaccine. Germline V gives CDR1 SGHRS, CDR2 YFSETQ. CDR3 length equals 14 residues. V gave up 2 bases and J gave up 5 bases, with 11 bases separating them. Study-wide results and limits: Spike-specific TCR breadth and depth were elevated following two AZD1222 doses. Reportedly, nearly half of unique spike TCRs recognized epitopes outside B.1.351/B.1.1.7 mutations. There were vaccine-associated CD4 TCRs across spike, dominant at 160-218 and 743-854. Just five or six AZD1222 recipients tested seropositive at baseline.

This sequence originates from an adult in good health. This chain joins TRBV5-1 and TRBJ1-5; TRBD1 is a possible D gene (5 bases). Sequenced here: peripheral blood, sampled on day 0 of MenACWY control vaccination. The CDR3 loop reads CASSFDGGDQPQHF. The CDR3 coding sequence is TGCGCCAGCAGCTTCGATGGGGGGGATCAGCCCCAGCATTTT.